The clone carrying this T cell receptor (beta chain) was observed at least ten times. Its target is unknown. The CDR3 loop spans 13 amino acids. The J segment lost 8 bases and the V segment lost 6 bases, leaving 10 bases of the junction unmatched. The germline V gene encodes CDR1 SGHRS and CDR2 YFSETQ. Unique molecular identifiers were present on cDNA, and template switching added a universal primer site. TCRdb ran MiXCR on the 5' RACE reads and lists one entry per CDR3 protein. The sample includes hundreds of thousands of distinct CDR3 sequences, roughly 7% of them seen just once. This entry is derived from a study of identical twins. General study results and limits: Possibly, invariant MAIT and iNKT cells partly confounded zero-insertion analyses.

This same sample was also part of a study on yellow fever vaccine responses in identical twins. From that paper: Twins' T cell vaccine responses reportedly looked partly convergent, partly personalized.

The sample consisted of memory (CD45RO+) T cells sorted from blood. This sequence joins TRBV5-1 and TRBJ1-2; 7 bases align to TRBD1. The receptor was isolated from a woman aged 18-35 years in good health. CDR3 in DNA: TGCGCCAGCAACATCGAGGGGGCTCACGGCTACACCTTC. This encodes CASNIEGAHGYTF.